This T cell receptor (beta chain) was found in a study of control samples from healthy donors and cancer patients (TCRdb year 2020). From V the trimming removes 6 bases and from J it removes 4 bases, while the gene matches leave 2 bases of the junction unaccounted for. Taken from cysteine to phenylalanine, the CDR3 has 12 residues. The entry retains the CDR3 DNA only, 36 bases that are in frame from base 1. From the germline V gene, CDR1 is SGHDN and CDR2 is FVKESK. The method was the immunoSEQ multiplex PCR assay. TCRdb limited this immuneACCESS table to in-frame rearrangements with V and J called. A share of clones is missing; checked studies link under half to unresolved V genes, and the rest is unexplained. This sample comprises 200,000 to 250,000 clones, over 90% of them detected only once. The ten largest clones capture about 1.4% of the sample. Worth noting for this clone: The specificity of this receptor is unknown. The record has no base qualities; no much larger clone is one base away.

This chain joins TRBV14 to TRBJ1-1; 7 of the junction bases match TRBD1. The sequence was obtained from a man aged 50-60 years in good health. The sequencing sample was made of blood. The CDR3 corresponds to CASSSGGTEAFF. DNA sequence: TGTGCCAGCAGTTCAGGGGGCACTGAAGCTTTCTTT.